This T cell receptor (beta chain) was captured by sequencing in a study of blood T cell repertoires in COVID-19. Looking at the study overall: Both acute and convalescent COVID-19 samples were obtained from the United States, Italy and Spain. Sources were T cells, B-cell-depleted T cells, or PBMCs; the material itself was cDNA or gDNA.

Original processing notes: Using reference gene primer amplification, nucleated cell counts were estimated. Clones were read by immunoSEQ multiplex PCR, and TCRdb kept only the in-frame ones, dropping some. The V and J calls and clone size come from that table; D and trimming were worked out from the DNA. Of fewer than 15,000 clones listed, under 95% are singletons. A few counts support this clone. Germline V CDR1 and CDR2: MNHEY, SMNVEV (reference sequence). The CDR3 totals 15 residues. Trimming cost V 5 bases and J 6 bases; bases outside gene matches: 10. This clonotype originated in a human donor in a cohort sampled during active COVID-19. The sample consisted of peripheral blood. The chain combines TRBV27 with TRBJ2-7; 10 nucleotides match TRBD1. CDR3 nucleotides: TGTGCCAGCAGTCCATCGACAGGGGGCGCGGGCGAGCAGTACTTC. Protein: CASSPSTGGAGEQYF.